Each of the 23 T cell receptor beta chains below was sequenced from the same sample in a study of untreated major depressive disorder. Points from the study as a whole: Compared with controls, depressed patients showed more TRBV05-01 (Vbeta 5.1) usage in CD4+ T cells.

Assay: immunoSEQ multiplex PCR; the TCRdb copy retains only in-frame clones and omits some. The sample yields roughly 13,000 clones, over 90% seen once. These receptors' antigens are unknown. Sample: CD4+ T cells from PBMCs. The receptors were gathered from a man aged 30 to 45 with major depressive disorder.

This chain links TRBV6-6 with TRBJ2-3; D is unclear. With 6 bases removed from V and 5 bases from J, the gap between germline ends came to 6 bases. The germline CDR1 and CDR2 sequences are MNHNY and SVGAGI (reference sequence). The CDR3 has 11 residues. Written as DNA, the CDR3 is TGTGCCAGCAGCCCGGGAGATACGCAGTATTTT. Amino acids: CASSPGDTQYF.

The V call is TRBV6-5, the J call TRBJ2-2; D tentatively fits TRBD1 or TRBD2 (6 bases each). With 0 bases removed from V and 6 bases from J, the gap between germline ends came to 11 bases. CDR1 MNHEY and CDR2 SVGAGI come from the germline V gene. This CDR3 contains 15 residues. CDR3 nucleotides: TGTGCCAGCAGTTACTCCGGGGGCGCATCCGGGGAGCTGTTTTTT. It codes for CASSYSGGASGELFF.

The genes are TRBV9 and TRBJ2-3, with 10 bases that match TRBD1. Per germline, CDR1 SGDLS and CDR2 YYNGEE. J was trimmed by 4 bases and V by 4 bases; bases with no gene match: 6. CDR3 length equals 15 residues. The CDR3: CASSPGTGDADTQYF. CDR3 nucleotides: TGTGCCAGCAGCCCCGGGACAGGGGATGCAGATACGCAGTATTTT. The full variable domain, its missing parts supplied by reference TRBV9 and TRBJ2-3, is DSGVTQTPKHLITATGQRVTLRCSPRSGDLSVYWYQQSLDQGLQFLIQYYNGEERAKGNILERFSAQQFPDLHSELNLSSLELGDSALYFCASSPGTGDADTQYFGPGTRLTVL.

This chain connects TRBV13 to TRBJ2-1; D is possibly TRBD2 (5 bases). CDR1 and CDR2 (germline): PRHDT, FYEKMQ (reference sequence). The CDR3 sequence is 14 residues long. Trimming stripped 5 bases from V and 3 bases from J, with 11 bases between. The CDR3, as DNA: TGTGCCAGCAGCCACCCGGCGGGCTACAATGAGCAGTTCTTC. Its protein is CASSHPAGYNEQFF.

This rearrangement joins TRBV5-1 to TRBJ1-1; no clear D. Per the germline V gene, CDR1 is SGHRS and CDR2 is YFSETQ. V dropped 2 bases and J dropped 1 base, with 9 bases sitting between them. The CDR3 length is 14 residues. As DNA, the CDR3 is TGCGCCAGCAGCTTCCAGACAACGAACACTGAAGCTTTCTTT. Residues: CASSFQTTNTEAFF.

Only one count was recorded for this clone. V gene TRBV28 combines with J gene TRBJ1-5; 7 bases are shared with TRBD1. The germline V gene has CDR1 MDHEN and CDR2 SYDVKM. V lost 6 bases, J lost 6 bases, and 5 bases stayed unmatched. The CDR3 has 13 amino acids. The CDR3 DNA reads TGTGCCAGCAGACTCGACAGGGCTCAGCCCCAGCATTTT. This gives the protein CASRLDRAQPQHF.

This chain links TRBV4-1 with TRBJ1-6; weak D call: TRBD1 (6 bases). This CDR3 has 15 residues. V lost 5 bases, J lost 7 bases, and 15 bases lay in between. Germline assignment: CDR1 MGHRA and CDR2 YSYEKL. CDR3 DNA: TGCGCCAGCAGCTCTTGGACAGAGCCAAATTCACCCCTCCACTTT. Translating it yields CASSSWTEPNSPLHF.

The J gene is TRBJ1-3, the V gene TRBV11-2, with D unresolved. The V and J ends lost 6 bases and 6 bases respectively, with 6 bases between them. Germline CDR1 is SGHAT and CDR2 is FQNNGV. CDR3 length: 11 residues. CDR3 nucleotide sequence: TGTGCCAGCAGGGGCCCAAACACCATATATTTT. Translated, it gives CASRGPNTIYF.

The CDR3 loop reads CASSLPGGGLGHEQYF. The CDR3 DNA follows: TGTGCCAGCAGCCTCCCAGGGGGAGGCCTCGGGCACGAGCAGTACTTC. The chain employs TRBV4-2 and TRBJ2-7; D may be TRBD1 (7 bases). Between the trimmed V and J ends, which lost 4 bases and 5 bases, there was a span of 21 bases. CDR1 LGHNA and CDR2 YNFKEQ come from the germline V gene. This CDR3 has 16 amino acids.

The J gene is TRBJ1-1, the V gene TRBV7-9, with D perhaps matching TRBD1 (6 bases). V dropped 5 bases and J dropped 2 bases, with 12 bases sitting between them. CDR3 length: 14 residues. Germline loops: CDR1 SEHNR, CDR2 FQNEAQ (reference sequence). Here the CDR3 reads CASSDRDTNTEAFF. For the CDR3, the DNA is TGTGCCAGCAGCGATCGGGACACCAACACTGAAGCTTTCTTT.

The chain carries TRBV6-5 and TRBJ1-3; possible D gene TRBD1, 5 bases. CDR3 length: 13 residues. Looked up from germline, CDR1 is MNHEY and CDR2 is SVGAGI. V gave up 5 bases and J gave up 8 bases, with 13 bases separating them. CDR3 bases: TGTGCCAGCAGTCAGCCCGGGGCTTACACCATATATTTT. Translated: CASSQPGAYTIYF.

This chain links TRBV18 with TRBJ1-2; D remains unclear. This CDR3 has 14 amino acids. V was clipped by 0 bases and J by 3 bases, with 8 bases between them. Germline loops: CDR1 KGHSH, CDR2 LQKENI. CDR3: CASSPPHVDYGYTF. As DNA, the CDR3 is TGTGCCAGCTCACCACCCCATGTTGACTATGGCTACACCTTC.

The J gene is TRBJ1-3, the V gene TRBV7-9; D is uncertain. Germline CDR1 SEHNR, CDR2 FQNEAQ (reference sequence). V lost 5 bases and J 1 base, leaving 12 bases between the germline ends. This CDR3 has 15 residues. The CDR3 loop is CASSPPGSSGNTIYF. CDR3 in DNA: TGTGCCAGCAGCCCCCCAGGATCTTCTGGAAACACCATATATTTT. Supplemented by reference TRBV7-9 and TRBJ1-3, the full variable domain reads DTGVSQNPRHKITKRGQNVTFRCDPISEHNRLYWYRQTLGQGPEFLTYFQNEAQLEKSRLLSDRFSAERPKGSFSTLEIQRTEQGDSAMYLCASSPPGSSGNTIYFGEGSWLTVV.

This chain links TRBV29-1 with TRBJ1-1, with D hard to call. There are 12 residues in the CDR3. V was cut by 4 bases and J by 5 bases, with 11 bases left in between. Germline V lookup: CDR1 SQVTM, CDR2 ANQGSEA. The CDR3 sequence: CSVVSEGTEAFF. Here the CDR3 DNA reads TGCAGCGTTGTGAGCGAGGGTACTGAAGCTTTCTTT.

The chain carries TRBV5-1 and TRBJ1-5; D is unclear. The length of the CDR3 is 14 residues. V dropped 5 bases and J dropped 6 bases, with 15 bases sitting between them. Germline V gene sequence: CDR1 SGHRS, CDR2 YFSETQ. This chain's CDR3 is CASSPGHLGQPQHF. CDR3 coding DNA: TGCGCCAGCAGTCCAGGTCACCTGGGTCAGCCCCAGCATTTT.

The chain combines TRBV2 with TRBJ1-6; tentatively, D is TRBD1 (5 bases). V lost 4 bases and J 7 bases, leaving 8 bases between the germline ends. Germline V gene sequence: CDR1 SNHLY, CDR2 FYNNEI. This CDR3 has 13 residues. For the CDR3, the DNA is TGTGCCAGCAGTGTGACAGCGAATTCACCCCTCCACTTT. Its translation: CASSVTANSPLHF.

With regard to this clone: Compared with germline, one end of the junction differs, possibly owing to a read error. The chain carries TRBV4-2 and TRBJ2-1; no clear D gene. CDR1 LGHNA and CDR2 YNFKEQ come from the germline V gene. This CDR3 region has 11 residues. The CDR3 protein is CASSQGPLVVF. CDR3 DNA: TGTGCCAGCAGCCAAGGTCCCCTTGTGGTCTTC.

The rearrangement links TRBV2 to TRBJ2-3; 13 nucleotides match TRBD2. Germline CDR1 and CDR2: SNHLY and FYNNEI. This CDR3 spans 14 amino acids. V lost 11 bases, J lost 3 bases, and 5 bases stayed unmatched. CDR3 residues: CACRTSGGTDTQYF. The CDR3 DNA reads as TGTGCCTGTAGGACTAGCGGGGGTACAGATACGCAGTATTTT.

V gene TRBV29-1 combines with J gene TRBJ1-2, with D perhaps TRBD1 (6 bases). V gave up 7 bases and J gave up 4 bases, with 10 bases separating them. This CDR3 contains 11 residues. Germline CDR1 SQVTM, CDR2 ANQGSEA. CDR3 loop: CSALTGYGYTF. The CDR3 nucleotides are TGCAGCGCCTTGACAGGCTATGGCTACACCTTC. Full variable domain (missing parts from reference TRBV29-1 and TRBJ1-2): SAVISQKPSRDICQRGTSLTIQCQVDSQVTMMFWYRQQPGQSLTLIATANQGSEATYESGFVIDKFPISRPNLTFSTLTVSNMSPEDSSIYLCSALTGYGYTFGSGTRLTVV.

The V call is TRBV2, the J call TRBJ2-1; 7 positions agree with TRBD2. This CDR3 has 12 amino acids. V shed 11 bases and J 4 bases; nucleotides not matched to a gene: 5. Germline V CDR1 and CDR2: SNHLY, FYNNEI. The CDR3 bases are TGTGCCGGCCGGGGGGATTACAATGAGCAGTTCTTC. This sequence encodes CAGRGDYNEQFF.

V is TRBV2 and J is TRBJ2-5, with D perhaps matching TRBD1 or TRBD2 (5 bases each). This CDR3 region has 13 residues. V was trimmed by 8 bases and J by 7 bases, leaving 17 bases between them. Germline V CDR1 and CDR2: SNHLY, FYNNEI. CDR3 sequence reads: CASAVNPGGTQYF. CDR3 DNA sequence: TGTGCCAGCGCCGTTAACCCTGGGGGGACCCAGTACTTC.

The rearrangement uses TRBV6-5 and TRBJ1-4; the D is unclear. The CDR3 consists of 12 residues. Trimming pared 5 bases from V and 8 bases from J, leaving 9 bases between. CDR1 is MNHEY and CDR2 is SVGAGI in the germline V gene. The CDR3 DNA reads TGTGCCAGCAGTCCCCCGGGAGAAAAACTGTTTTTT. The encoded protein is CASSPPGEKLFF.

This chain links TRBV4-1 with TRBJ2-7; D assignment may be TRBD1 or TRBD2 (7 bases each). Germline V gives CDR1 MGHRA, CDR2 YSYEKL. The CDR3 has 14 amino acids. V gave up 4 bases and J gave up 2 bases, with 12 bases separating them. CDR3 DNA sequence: TGCGCCAGCAGCCCCCAGGGGGGGCCCTACGAGCAGTACTTC. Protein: CASSPQGGPYEQYF.